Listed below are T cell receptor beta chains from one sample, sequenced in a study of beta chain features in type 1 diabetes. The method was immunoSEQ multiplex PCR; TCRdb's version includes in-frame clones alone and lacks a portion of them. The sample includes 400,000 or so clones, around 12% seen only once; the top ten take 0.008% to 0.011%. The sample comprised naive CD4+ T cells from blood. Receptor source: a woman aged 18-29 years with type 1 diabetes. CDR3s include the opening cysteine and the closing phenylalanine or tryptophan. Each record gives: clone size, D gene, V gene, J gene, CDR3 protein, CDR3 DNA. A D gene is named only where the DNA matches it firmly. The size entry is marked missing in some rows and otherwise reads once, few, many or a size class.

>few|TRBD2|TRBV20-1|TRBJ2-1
CSAPGLNEQFF
TGCAGTGCCCCGGGACTAAATGAGCAGTTCTTC
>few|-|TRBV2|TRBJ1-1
CASRRRGQTEAFF
TGTGCCAGCAGGAGGCGGGGGCAGACTGAAGCTTTCTTT
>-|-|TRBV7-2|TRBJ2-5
CASSQDQRRETQYF
TGTGCCAGCAGCCAAGACCAGCGAAGAGAGACCCAGTACTTC
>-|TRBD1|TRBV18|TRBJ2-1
CASSPLTGGPYNEQFF
TGTGCCAGCTCACCACTGACAGGGGGCCCCTACAATGAGCAGTTCTTC
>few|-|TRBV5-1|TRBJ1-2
CASKETGLPYGYTF
TGCGCCAGCAAGGAAACAGGGCTCCCCTATGGCTACACCTTC
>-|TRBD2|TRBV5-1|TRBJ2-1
CASNAGTSLNNEQFF
TGCGCCAGCAACGCCGGGACTAGCTTGAACAATGAGCAGTTCTTC
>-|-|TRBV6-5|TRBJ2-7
CASSSRGTWGSYEQYF
TGTGCCAGCAGTTCCCGGGGGACCTGGGGCTCCTACGAGCAGTACTTC
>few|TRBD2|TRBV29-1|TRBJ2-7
CSVDGEGQTSLYF
TGCAGCGTTGATGGGGAGGGCCAAACCAGCCTGTACTTC
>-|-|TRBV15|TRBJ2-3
CATLPWAPNTDTQYF
TGTGCCACCCTGCCCTGGGCACCTAACACAGATACGCAGTATTTT
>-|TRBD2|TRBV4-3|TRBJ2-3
CASSQAGTSGNTDTQYF
TGCGCCAGCAGCCAAGCCGGGACTAGCGGGAACACAGATACGCAGTATTTT
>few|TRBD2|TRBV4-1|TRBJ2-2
CASSQLAVNTGELFF
TGCGCCAGCAGCCAACTAGCGGTGAACACCGGGGAGCTGTTTTTT